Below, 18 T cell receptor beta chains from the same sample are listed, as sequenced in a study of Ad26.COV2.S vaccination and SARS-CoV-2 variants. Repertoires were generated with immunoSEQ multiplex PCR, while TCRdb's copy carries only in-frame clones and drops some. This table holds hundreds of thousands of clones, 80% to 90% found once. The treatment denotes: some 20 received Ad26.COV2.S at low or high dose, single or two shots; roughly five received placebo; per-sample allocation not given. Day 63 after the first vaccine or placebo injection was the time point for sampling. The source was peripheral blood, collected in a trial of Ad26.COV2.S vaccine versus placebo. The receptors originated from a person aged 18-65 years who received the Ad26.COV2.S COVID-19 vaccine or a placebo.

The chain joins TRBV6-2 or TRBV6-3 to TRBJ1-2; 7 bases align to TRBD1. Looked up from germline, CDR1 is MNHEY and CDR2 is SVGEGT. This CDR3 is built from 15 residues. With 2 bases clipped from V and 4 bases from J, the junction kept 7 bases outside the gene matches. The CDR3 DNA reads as TGTGCCAGCAGTTACCCAGAGGGGGCAGCCTATGGCTACACCTTC. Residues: CASSYPEGAAYGYTF.

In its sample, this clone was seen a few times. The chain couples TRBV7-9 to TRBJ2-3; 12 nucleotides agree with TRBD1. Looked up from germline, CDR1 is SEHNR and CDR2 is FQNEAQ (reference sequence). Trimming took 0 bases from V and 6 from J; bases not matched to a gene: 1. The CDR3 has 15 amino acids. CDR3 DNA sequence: TGTGCCAGCAGCTTAGCGGGACAGGGGGCGGATACGCAGTATTTT. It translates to CASSLAGQGADTQYF.

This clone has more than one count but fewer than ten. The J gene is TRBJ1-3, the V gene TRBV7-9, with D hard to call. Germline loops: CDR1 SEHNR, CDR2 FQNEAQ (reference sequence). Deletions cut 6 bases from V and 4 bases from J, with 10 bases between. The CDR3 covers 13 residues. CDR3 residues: CASRPIVGNTIYF. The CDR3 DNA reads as TGTGCCAGCAGGCCGATTGTCGGAAACACCATATATTTT.

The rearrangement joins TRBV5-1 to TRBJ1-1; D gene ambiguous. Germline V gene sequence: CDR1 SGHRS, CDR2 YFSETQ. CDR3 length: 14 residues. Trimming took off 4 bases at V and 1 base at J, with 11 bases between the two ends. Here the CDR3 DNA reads TGCGCCAGCAGCCCCTTACCAGGGAACACTGAAGCTTTCTTT. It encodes CASSPLPGNTEAFF. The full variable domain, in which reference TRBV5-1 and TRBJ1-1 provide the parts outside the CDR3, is KAGVTQTPRYLIKTRGQQVTLSCSPISGHRSVSWYQQTPGQGLQFLFEYFSETQRNKGNFPGRFSGRQFSNSRSEMNVSTLELGDSALYLCASSPLPGNTEAFFGQGTRLTVV.

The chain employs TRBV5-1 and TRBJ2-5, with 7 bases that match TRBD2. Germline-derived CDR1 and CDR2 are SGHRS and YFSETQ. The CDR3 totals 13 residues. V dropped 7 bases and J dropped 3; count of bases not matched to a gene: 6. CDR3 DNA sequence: TGCGCCAGCGGGGGGGACGTCAAAGAGACCCAGTACTTC. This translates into CASGGDVKETQYF.

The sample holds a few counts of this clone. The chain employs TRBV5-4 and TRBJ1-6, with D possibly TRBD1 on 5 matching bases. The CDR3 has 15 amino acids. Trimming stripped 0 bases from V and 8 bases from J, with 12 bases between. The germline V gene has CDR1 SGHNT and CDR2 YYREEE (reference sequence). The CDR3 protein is CASSLVRGGDSPLHF. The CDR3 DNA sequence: TGTGCCAGCAGCTTGGTTCGGGGCGGGGATTCACCCCTCCACTTT.

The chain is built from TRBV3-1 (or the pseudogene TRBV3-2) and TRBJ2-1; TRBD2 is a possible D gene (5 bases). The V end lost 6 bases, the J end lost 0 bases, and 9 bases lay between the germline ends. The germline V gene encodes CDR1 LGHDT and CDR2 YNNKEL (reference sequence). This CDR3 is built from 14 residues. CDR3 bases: TGTGCCAGCAGTCACGAGGGCTCCTACAATGAGCAGTTCTTC. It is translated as CASSHEGSYNEQFF.

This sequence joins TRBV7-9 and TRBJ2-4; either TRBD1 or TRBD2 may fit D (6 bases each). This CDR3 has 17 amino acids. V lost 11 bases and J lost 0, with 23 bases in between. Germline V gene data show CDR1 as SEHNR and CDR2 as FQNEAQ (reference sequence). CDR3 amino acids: CAWGRVWGALAKNIQYF. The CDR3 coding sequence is TGTGCCTGGGGCAGGGTATGGGGGGCTCTAGCCAAAAACATTCAGTACTTC.

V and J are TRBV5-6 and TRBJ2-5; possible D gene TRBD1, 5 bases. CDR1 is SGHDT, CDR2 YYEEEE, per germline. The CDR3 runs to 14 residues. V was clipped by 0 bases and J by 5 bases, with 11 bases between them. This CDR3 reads CASSLVRAGETQYF. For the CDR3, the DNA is TGTGCCAGCAGCTTGGTCAGGGCAGGGGAGACCCAGTACTTC.

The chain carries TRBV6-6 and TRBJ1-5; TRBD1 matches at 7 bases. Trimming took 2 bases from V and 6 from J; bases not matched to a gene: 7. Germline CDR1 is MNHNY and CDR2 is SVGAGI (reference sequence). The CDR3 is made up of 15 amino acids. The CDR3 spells CASSYDRAVAQPQHF. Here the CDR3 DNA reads TGTGCCAGCAGTTACGACAGGGCAGTTGCTCAGCCCCAGCATTTT.

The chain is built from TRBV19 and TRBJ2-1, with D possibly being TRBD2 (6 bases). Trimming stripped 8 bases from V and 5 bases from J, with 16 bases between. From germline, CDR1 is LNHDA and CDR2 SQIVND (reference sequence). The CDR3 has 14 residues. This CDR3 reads CASAGDWINNEQFF. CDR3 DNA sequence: TGTGCCAGTGCCGGGGACTGGATAAACAATGAGCAGTTCTTC. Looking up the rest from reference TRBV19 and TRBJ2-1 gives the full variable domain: DGGITQSPKYLFRKEGQNVTLSCEQNLNHDAMYWYRQDPGQGLRLIYYSQIVNDFQKGDIAEGYSVSREKKESFPLTVTSAQKNPTAFYLCASAGDWINNEQFFGPGTRLTVL.

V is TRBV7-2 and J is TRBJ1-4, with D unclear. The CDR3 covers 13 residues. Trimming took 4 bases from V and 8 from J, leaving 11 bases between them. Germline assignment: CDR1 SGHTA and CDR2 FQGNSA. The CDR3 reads CASSYTWSEKLFF. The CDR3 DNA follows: TGTGCCAGCAGCTACACCTGGTCGGAAAAACTGTTTTTT.

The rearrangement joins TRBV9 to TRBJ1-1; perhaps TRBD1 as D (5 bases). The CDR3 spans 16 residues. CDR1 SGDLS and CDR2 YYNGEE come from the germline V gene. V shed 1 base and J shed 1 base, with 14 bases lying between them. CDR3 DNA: TGTGCCAGCAGCGTATATCAGGGCAGCCCGAACACTGAAGCTTTCTTT. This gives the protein CASSVYQGSPNTEAFF.

This CDR3 is CASRPGRNRDTQYF. The CDR3 DNA follows: TGTGCCAGCAGGCCGGGACGGAACAGAGATACGCAGTATTTT. The chain has TRBV6-5 and TRBJ2-3, with D perhaps matching TRBD1 or TRBD2 (5 bases each). The CDR3 has 14 amino acids. The V and J ends lost 6 bases and 5 bases respectively, with 15 bases between them. CDR1 is MNHEY, CDR2 SVGAGI, per germline.

DNA of the CDR3: TGTGCCAGCAGCTACCGGGACAGGTTACAAGAGACCCAGTACTTC. Protein product: CASSYRDRLQETQYF. The chain joins TRBV5-4 to TRBJ2-5; 8 bases are shared with TRBD1. Germline CDR1 and CDR2: SGHNT and YYREEE (reference sequence). This CDR3 region has 15 residues. The J segment lost 2 bases and the V segment lost 3 bases, leaving 6 bases of the junction unmatched.

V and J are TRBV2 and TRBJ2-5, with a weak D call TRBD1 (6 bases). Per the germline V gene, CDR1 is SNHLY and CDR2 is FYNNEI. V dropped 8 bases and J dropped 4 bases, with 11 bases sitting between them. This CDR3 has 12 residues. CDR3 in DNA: TGTGCCAGCTTACGGACAGTAGAGACCCAGTACTTC. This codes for CASLRTVETQYF.

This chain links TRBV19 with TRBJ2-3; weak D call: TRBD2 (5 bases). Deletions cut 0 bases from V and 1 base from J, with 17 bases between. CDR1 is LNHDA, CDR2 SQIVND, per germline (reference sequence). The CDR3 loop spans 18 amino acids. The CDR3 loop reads CASSIDSLATRGTDTQYF. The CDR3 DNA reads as TGTGCCAGTAGTATAGATTCGTTAGCGACGAGAGGCACAGATACGCAGTATTTT.

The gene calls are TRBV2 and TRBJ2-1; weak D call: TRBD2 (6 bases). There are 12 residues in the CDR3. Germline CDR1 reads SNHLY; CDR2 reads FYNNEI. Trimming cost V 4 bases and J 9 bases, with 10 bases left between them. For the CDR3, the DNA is TGTGCCAGCAGTGCCCGGGGGACTGAGCAGTTCTTC. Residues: CASSARGTEQFF.